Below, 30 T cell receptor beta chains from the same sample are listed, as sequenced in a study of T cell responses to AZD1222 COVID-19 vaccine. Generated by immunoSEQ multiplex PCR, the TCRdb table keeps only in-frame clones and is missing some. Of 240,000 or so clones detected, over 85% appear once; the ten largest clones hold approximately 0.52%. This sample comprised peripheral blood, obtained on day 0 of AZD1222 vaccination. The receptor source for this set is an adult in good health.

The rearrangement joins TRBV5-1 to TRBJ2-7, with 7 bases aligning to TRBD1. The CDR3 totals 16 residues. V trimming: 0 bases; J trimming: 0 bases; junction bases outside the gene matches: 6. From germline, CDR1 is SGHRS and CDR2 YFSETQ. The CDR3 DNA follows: TGCGCCAGCAGCTTGGACACCGGGACAGCCTCCTACGAGCAGTACTTC. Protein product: CASSLDTGTASYEQYF.

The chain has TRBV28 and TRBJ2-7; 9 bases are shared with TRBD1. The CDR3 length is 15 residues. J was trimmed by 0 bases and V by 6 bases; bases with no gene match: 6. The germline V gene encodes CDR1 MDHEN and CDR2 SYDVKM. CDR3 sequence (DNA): TGTGCCAGCAGCCCCGGGGGACAGGGCTCCTACGAGCAGTACTTC. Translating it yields CASSPGGQGSYEQYF.

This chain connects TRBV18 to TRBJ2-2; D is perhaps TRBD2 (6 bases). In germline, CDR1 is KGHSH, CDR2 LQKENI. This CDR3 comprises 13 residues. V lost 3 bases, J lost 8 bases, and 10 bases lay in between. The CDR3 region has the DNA TGTGCCAGCTCACCGGACTACCGAGGGGAGCTGTTTTTT. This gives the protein CASSPDYRGELFF.

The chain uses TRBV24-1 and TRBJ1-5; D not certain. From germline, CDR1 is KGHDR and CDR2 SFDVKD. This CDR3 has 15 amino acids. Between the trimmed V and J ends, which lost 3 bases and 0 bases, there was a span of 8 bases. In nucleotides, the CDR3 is TGTGCCACCAGTGATGACTCTTATAGCAATCAGCCCCAGCATTTT. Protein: CATSDDSYSNQPQHF.

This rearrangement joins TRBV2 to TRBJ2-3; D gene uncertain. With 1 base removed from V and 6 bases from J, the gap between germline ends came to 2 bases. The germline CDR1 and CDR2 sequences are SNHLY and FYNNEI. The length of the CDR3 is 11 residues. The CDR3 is CASSEEDTQYF. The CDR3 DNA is TGTGCCAGCAGTGAAGAGGATACGCAGTATTTT. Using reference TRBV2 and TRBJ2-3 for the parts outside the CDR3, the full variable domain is EPEVTQTPSHQVTQMGQEVILRCVPISNHLYFYWYRQILGQKVEFLVSFYNNEISEKSEIFDDQFSVERPDGSNFTLKIRSTKLEDSAMYFCASSEEDTQYFGPGTRLTVL.

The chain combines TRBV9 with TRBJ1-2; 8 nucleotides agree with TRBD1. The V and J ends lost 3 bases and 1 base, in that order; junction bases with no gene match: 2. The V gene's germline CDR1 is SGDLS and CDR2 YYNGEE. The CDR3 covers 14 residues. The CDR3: CASSAGQGNYGYTF. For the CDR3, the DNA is TGTGCCAGCAGCGCCGGACAGGGTAACTATGGCTACACCTTC.

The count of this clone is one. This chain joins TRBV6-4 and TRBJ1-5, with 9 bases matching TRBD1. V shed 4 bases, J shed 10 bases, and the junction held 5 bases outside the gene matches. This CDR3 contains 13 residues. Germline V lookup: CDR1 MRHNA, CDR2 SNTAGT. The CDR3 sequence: CASSAGQGRPQHF. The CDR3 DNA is TGTGCCAGCAGTGCGGGACAGGGCAGACCCCAGCATTTT.

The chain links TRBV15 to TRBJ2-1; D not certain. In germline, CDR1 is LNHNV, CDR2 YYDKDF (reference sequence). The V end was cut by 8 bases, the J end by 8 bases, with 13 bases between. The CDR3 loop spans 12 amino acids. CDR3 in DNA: TGTGCCACCTCCCCCGGGCCCGATGAGCAGTTCTTC. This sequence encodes CATSPGPDEQFF.

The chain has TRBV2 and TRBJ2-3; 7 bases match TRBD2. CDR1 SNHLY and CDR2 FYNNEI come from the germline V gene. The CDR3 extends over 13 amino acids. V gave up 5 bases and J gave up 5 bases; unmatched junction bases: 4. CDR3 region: CASSTIAGDTQYF. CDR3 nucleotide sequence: TGTGCCAGCAGTACTATAGCGGGAGATACGCAGTATTTT.

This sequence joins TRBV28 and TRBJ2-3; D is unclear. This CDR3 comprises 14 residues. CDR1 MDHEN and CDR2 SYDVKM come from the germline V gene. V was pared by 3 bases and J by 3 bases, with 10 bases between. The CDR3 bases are TGTGCCAGCAGTTTCGGTGGTAGTACAGATACGCAGTATTTT. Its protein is CASSFGGSTDTQYF.

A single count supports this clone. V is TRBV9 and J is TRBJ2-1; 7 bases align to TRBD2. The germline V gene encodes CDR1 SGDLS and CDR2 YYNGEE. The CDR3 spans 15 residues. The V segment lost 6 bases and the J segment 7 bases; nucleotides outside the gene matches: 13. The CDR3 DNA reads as TGTGCCAGCACCCCATGGGCGGGGGAAGGGAATGAGCAGTTCTTC. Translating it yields CASTPWAGEGNEQFF.

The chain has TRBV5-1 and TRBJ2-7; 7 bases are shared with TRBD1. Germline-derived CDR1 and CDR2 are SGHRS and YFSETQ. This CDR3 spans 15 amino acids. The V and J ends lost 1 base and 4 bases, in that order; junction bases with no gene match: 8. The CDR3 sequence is CASSLYRGRDYEQYF. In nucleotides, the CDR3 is TGCGCCAGCAGCTTGTACAGGGGTCGCGATTACGAGCAGTACTTC.

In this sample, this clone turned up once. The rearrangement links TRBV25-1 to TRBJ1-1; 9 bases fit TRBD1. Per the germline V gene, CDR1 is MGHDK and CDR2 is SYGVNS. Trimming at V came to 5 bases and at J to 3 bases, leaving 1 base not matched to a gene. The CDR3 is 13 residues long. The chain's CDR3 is CASSWTGDTEAFF. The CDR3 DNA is TGTGCCAGCAGTTGGACAGGGGACACTGAAGCTTTCTTT. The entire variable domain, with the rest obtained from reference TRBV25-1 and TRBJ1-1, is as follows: EADIYQTPRYLVIGTGKKITLECSQTMGHDKMYWYQQDPGMELHLIHYSYGVNSTEKGDLSSESTVSRIRTEHFPLTLESARPSHTSQYLCASSWTGDTEAFFGQGTRLTVV.

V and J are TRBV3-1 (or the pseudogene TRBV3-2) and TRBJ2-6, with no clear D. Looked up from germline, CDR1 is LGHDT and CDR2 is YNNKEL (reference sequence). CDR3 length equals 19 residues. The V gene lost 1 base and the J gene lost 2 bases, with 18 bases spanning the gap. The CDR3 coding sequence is TGTGCCAGCAGCCAAGTCTCCCCAGTCCTGGGGACTGGGGCCAACGTCCTGACTTTC. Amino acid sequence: CASSQVSPVLGTGANVLTF.

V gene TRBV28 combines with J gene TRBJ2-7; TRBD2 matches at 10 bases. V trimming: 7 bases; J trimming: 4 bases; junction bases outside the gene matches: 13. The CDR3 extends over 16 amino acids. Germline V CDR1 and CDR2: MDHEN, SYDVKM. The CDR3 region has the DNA TGTGCCAGCACCCCCCCCGGTGGACTAGCGGATTACGAGCAGTACTTC. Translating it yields CASTPPGGLADYEQYF.

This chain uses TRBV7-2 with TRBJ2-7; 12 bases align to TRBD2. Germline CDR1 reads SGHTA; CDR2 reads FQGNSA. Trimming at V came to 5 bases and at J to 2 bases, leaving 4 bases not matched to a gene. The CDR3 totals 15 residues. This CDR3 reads CASSPTSGRPYEQYF. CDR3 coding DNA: TGTGCCAGCAGCCCGACTAGCGGGAGACCCTACGAGCAGTACTTC.

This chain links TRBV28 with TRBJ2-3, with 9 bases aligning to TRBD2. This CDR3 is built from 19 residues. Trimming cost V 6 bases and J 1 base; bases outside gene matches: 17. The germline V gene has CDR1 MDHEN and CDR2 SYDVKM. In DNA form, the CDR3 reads TGTGCCAGCAGCCTCCCGGCCCCCGTAGCGGGGGTTCGCACAGATACGCAGTATTTT. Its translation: CASSLPAPVAGVRTDTQYF.

This CDR3 is CASSQGYEGRETQYF. CDR3 coding DNA: TGCGCCAGCAGCCAAGGGTATGAGGGTAGGGAGACCCAGTACTTC. The chain has TRBV4-1 and TRBJ2-5; D perhaps matches TRBD2 (5 bases). The CDR3 length is 15 residues. The V and J ends lost 1 base and 5 bases respectively, with 14 bases between them. CDR1 is MGHRA, CDR2 YSYEKL, per germline.

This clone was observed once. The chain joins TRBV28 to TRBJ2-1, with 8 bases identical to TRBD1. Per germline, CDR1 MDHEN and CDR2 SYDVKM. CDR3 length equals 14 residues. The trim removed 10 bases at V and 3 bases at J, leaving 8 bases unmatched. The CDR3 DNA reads TGTGCCACGGGAACAGGGGGATACTACAATGAGCAGTTCTTC. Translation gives CATGTGGYYNEQFF. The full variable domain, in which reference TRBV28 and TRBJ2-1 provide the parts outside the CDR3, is DVKVTQSSRYLVKRTGEKVFLECVQDMDHENMFWYRQDPGLGLRLIYFSYDVKMKEKGDIPEGYSVSREKKERFSLILESASTNQTSMYLCATGTGGYYNEQFFGPGTRLTVL.

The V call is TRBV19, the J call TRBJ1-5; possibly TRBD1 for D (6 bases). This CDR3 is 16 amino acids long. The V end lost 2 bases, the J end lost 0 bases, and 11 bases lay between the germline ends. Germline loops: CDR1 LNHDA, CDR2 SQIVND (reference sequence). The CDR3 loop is CASSILRTVSNQPQHF. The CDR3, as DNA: TGTGCCAGTAGTATACTCCGGACAGTTAGCAATCAGCCCCAGCATTTT.

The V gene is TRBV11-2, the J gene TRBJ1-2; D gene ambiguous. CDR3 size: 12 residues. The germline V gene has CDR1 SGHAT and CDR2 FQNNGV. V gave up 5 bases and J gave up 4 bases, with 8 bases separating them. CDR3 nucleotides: TGTGCCAGCAGCCCTCGGGGCTATGGCTACACCTTC. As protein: CASSPRGYGYTF.

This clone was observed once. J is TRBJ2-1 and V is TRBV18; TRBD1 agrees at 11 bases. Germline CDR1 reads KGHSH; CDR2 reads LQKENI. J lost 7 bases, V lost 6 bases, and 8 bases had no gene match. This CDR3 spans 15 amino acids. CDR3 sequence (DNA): TGTGCCAGCTCGCAGGGACAGGGGGTCTCGAATGAGCAGTTCTTC. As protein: CASSQGQGVSNEQFF.

The CDR3 loop is CATQYYNEQFF. CDR3 nucleotide sequence: TGTGCCACGCAATACTACAATGAGCAGTTCTTC. This chain connects TRBV10-3 to TRBJ2-1; no clear D. Germline V CDR1 and CDR2: ENHRY, SYGVKD. The V gene lost 10 bases and the J gene lost 3 bases, with 7 bases spanning the gap. The CDR3 has 11 residues.

The CDR3 reads CASTLVRIAKNIQYF. The CDR3, as DNA: TGTGCCAGCACCCTCGTCAGGATAGCCAAAAACATTCAGTACTTC. The rearrangement links TRBV21-1 to TRBJ2-4; TRBD1, the D gene given by the table, was not confirmed from the DNA. TRBV21-1 is an annotated pseudogene. The CDR3 runs to 15 residues.

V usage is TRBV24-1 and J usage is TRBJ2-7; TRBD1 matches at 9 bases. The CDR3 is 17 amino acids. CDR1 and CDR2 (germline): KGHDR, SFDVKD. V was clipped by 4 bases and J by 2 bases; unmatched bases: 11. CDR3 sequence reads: CATSEGPGTGTPYEQYF. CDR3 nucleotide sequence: TGTGCCACCAGTGAGGGGCCCGGGACAGGGACCCCCTACGAGCAGTACTTC.

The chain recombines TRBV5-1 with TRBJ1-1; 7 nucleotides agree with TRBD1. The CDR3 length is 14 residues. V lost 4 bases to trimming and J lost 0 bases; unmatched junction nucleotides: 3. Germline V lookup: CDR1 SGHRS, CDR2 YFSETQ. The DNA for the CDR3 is TGCGCCAGCAGCACCGGGACAGTGAACACTGAAGCTTTCTTT. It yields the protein CASSTGTVNTEAFF.

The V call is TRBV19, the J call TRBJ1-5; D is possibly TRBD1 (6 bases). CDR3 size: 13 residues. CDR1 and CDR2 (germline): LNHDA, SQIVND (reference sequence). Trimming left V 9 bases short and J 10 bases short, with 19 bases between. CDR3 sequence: CASARDTAAPQHF. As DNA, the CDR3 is TGTGCCAGCGCTCGGGACACGGCGGCACCCCAGCATTTT.

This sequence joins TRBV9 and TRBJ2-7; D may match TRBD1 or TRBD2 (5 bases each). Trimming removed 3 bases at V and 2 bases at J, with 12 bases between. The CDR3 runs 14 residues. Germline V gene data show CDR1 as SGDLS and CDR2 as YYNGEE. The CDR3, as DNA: TGTGCCAGCAGCGCCCGGGACCTACCCTACGAGCAGTACTTC. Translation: CASSARDLPYEQYF.

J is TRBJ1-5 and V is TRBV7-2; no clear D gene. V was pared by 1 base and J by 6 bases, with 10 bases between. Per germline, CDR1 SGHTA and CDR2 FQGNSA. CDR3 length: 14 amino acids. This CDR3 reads CASSLGPLGQPQHF. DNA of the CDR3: TGTGCCAGCAGCTTAGGACCGCTAGGTCAGCCCCAGCATTTT.

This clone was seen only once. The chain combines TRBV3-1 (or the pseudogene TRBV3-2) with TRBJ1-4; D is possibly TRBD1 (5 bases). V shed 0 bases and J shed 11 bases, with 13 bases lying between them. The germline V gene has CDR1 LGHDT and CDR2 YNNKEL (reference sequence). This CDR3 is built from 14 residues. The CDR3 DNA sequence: TGTGCCAGCAGCCAAGATCCAGGGCTTAGGAAACTGTTTTTT. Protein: CASSQDPGLRKLFF.